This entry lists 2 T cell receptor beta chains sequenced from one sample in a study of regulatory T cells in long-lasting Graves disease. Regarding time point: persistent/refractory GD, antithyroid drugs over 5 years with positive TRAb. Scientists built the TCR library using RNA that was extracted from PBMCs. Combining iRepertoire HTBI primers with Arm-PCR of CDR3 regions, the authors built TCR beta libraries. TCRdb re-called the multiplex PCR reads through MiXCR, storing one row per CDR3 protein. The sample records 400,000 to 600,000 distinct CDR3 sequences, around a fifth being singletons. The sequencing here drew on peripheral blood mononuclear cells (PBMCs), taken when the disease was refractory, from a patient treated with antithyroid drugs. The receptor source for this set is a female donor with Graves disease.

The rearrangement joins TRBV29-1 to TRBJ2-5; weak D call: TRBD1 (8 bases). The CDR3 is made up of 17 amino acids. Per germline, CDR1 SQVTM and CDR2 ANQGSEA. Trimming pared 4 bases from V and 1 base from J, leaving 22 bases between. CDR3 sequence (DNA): TGCAGCGTTGGGGGGGGGGGACAGGAGATGCCCCAAGAGACCCAGTACTTC. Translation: CSVGGGGQEMPQETQYF.

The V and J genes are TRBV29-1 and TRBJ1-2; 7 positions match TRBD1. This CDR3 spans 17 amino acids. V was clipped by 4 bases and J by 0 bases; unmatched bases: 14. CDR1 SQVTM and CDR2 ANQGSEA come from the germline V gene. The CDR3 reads CSVVNRGSFSANYGYTF. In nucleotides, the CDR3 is TGCAGCGTTGTTAACAGGGGTTCCTTCTCGGCTAACTATGGCTACACCTTC.